The TCR beta chain described here comes from a study of response to subunit inactivated influenza vaccine. Findings and caveats of the study: It was suggested by the authors that few new T cells are recruited by each seasonal influenza vaccination.

With 5 bases removed from V and 5 bases from J, the gap between germline ends came to 22 bases. The CDR3 covers 16 residues. This clonotype was seen only a few times. Antigen unknown. Each CDR3 protein is one row after TCRdb ran MiXCR on the RT-PCR reads. The sample has around 520,000 distinct CDR3 sequences, about 25% seen once. The chain uses TRBV12-3 or TRBV12-4 and TRBJ2-7, with D perhaps matching TRBD1 (6 bases). This sample comprised CD4+ T cells sorted from PBMCs, obtained less than 6 days after vaccination. This TCR derives from a man in his forties or fifties who received an inactivated influenza vaccine. The CDR3 DNA reads as TGTGCCAGCAGTACCAGCTGGACAGAGGGGACCCACGAGCAGTACTTC. Translating gives CASSTSWTEGTHEQYF.